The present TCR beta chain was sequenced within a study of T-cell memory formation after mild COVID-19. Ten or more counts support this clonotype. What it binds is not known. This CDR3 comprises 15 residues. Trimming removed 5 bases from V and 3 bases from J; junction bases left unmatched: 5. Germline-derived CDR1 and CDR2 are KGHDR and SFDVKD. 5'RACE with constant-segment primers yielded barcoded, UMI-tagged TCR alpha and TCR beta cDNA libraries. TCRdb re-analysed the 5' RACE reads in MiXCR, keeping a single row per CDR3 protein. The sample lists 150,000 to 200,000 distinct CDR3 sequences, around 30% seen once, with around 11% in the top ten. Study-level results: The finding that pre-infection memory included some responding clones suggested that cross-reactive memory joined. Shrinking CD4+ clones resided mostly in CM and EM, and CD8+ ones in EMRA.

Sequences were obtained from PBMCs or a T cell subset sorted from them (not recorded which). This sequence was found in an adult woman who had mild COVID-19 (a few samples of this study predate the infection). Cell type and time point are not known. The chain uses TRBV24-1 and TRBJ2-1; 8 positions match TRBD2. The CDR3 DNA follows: TGTGCCACCAGTGCCTTGCGGGAGGACTACAATGAGCAGTTCTTC. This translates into CATSALREDYNEQFF.